The 4 T cell receptor beta chains reported below all come from one sample, sequenced in a study of T cell changes during pregnancy in multiple sclerosis. Profiling relied on immunoSEQ multiplex PCR, and the TCRdb table lists in-frame clones only, not all of them. The table has roughly 100,000 clones, around 91% seen once. Specimen: peripheral blood, collected after pregnancy. These receptors all come from a female donor with multiple sclerosis, enrolled in a pregnancy study.

The V and J genes are TRBV18 and TRBJ2-7, with TRBD1 matching 10 bases. V was clipped by 6 bases and J by 2 bases; unmatched bases: 4. Germline loops: CDR1 KGHSH, CDR2 LQKENI. The CDR3 loop spans 14 amino acids. The CDR3 loop is CASSPGTGAYEQYF. CDR3 nucleotides: TGTGCCAGCTCGCCTGGGACAGGGGCCTACGAGCAGTACTTC.

The chain is built from TRBV5-1 and TRBJ1-2, with unresolved D. V gave up 1 base and J gave up 4 bases, with 8 bases separating them. CDR1 is SGHRS, CDR2 YFSETQ, per germline. This CDR3 contains 13 residues. CDR3 loop: CASSLLESYGYTF. In DNA form, the CDR3 reads TGCGCCAGCAGCTTGCTGGAGTCCTATGGCTACACCTTC.

The chain is built from TRBV27 and TRBJ2-7, with D perhaps matching TRBD1 (6 bases). The V gene's germline CDR1 is MNHEY and CDR2 SMNVEV (reference sequence). The CDR3 spans 16 residues. Trimming took off 6 bases at V and 5 bases at J, with 23 bases between the two ends. The DNA of the CDR3 is TGTGCCAGCAGCCTTATCCCCCTGACAGGTCCCCACGAGCAGTACTTC. Its translation: CASSLIPLTGPHEQYF.

V usage is TRBV2 and J usage is TRBJ1-4, with TRBD1 as a possible D gene (5 bases). Germline CDR1 SNHLY, CDR2 FYNNEI. This CDR3 has 12 residues. Trimming removed 4 bases at V and 8 bases at J, with 8 bases between. CDR3 sequence (DNA): TGTGCCAGCAGTGTGGGGCCCGAAAAACTGTTTTTT. Protein sequence: CASSVGPEKLFF.